The 20 T cell receptor beta chains in this list originate from one sample, sequenced in a study of shared clonotypes between healthy human individuals. The protocol was immunoSEQ multiplex PCR, while the TCRdb copy is restricted to in-frame clones and leaves out a portion. The sample holds about 1.1 million clones; around three quarters are singletons and the top ten take about 0.89%. The sequencing sample was made of memory CD4+ T cells from PBMCs. The subset is: CD45RA-negative fraction. The origin of the receptors is a man between 18 and 29 years old in good health. Some clones in this sample may be carry-over from other donors' samples.

This clone is a singleton in its sample. This sequence joins TRBV2 and TRBJ1-6; TRBD1 is a possible D gene (6 bases). The germline gives CDR1 SNHLY, CDR2 FYNNEI. CDR3 length equals 13 residues. Trimming cost V 4 bases and J 8 bases, with 9 bases left between them. The CDR3 region is CASSGAGDSPLHF. CDR3 sequence (DNA): TGTGCCAGCAGTGGGGCAGGGGATTCACCCCTCCACTTT.

Only a few counts were recorded for this clone. The gene calls are TRBV28 and TRBJ1-5; TRBD1 is a possible D gene (5 bases). Looked up from germline, CDR1 is MDHEN and CDR2 is SYDVKM. Trimming cost V 6 bases and J 3 bases, with 12 bases left between them. The CDR3 is 14 amino acids. The CDR3 coding sequence is TGTGCCAGCAGGGTCGGGGGATTCAATCAGCCCCAGCATTTT. As protein: CASRVGGFNQPQHF.

The chain couples TRBV28 to TRBJ2-3; TRBD2 matches 9 bases. The CDR3 has 15 residues. V shed 8 bases and J 2 bases; nucleotides not matched to a gene: 8. CDR1 and CDR2 from the germline V gene are MDHEN and SYDVKM. The CDR3 DNA sequence: TGTGCCAGCTCGACTAGCGGAATTTTCACAGATACGCAGTATTTT. Translation: CASSTSGIFTDTQYF.

The chain links TRBV11-2 to TRBJ2-3; 9 bases match TRBD1. Losses at the gene ends were 4 bases for V and 4 bases for J; bases not matched to a gene: 3. This CDR3 is built from 14 residues. Germline CDR1 and CDR2: SGHAT and FQNNGV. CDR3 region: CASSWTGVADTQYF. The CDR3 nucleotides are TGTGCCAGCAGCTGGACAGGGGTCGCAGATACGCAGTATTTT.

The gene calls are TRBV28 and TRBJ2-7, with no clear D. The germline gives CDR1 MDHEN, CDR2 SYDVKM. This CDR3 has 13 amino acids. The V end was cut by 2 bases, the J end by 3 bases, with 8 bases between. As DNA, the CDR3 is TGTGCCAGCAGTTTAGTCCGAAACTACGAGCAGTACTTC. This encodes CASSLVRNYEQYF.

In this sample, this clone turned up a few times. The sample holds other DNA sequences that translate to the same CDR3. CDR3 loop: CASSPRFRVNTEAFF. The CDR3 DNA reads TGTGCCAGCAGTCCCCGGTTCAGGGTGAACACTGAAGCTTTCTTT. The rearrangement links TRBV28 to TRBJ1-1; maybe TRBD1 (5 bases). Germline CDR1 and CDR2: MDHEN and SYDVKM. The CDR3 extends over 15 amino acids. The V end was cut by 5 bases, the J end by 0 bases, with 13 bases between.

The rearrangement uses TRBV9 and TRBJ1-2; 10 bases match TRBD1. The ends lost 3 bases at V and 8 bases at J; junction bases unmatched: 7. The CDR3 runs 14 residues. Germline V gene lookup returns CDR1 SGDLS and CDR2 YYNGEE. The CDR3 bases are TGTGCCAGCAGCGCCCGACAGGGGGCGATGGGCTACACCTTC. Its translation: CASSARQGAMGYTF.

The V and J genes are TRBV11-2 and TRBJ2-7, with D unresolved. The V gene lost 4 bases and the J gene lost 9 bases, with 13 bases spanning the gap. The CDR3 contains 12 residues. The germline gives CDR1 SGHAT, CDR2 FQNNGV. The CDR3 spells CASSSLGLGQYF. CDR3 bases: TGTGCCAGCAGCTCCTTAGGCCTGGGGCAGTACTTC.

The V call is TRBV5-1, the J call TRBJ2-3, with 9 bases identical to TRBD2. Germline-derived CDR1 and CDR2 are SGHRS and YFSETQ. CDR3 size: 14 residues. V dropped 4 bases and J dropped 6; count of bases not matched to a gene: 6. Here the CDR3 DNA reads TGCGCCAGCAGCCAAAGCAGCGGGGGGGATACGCAGTATTTT. Residues: CASSQSSGGDTQYF.

The V and J genes are TRBV20-1 and TRBJ2-3; no definite D call. The CDR3 is 11 amino acids. Between the trimmed V and J ends, which lost 6 bases and 5 bases, there was a span of 9 bases. Germline assignment: CDR1 DFQATT and CDR2 SNEGSKA (reference sequence). The CDR3 reads CSAVIKDTQYF. For the CDR3, the DNA is TGCAGTGCGGTAATTAAAGATACGCAGTATTTT.

This clone was seen a handful of times. The same CDR3 is also encoded by other DNA sequences in this sample. The chain has TRBV7-9 and TRBJ2-1, with a possible D match to TRBD1 (6 bases). This CDR3 region has 12 residues. Deletions cut 5 bases from V and 8 bases from J, with 10 bases between. CDR1 and CDR2 (germline): SEHNR, FQNEAQ (reference sequence). CDR3 bases: TGTGCCAGCAGCACTCAGGGGTATGAGCAGTTCTTC. This sequence encodes CASSTQGYEQFF.

The chain couples TRBV28 to TRBJ1-5; tentative D call: TRBD1 (5 bases). V was trimmed by 7 bases and J by 2 bases, leaving 18 bases between them. Germline V lookup: CDR1 MDHEN, CDR2 SYDVKM. CDR3 length: 16 residues. The CDR3: CASTSGHSSGNQPQHF. The CDR3, as DNA: TGTGCCAGCACCTCTGGACATTCTAGCGGCAATCAGCCCCAGCATTTT.

Concerning this clone itself: This sample includes further DNA sequences coding for the same CDR3. The genes are TRBV5-1 and TRBJ1-4; no reliable D call. Trimming shortened V by 5 bases and J by 5 bases, and 7 bases separated the two germline ends. Germline assignment: CDR1 SGHRS and CDR2 YFSETQ. The CDR3 sequence is 12 residues long. This chain's CDR3 is CASRDGNEKLFF. DNA for the CDR3: TGCGCCAGCAGGGACGGCAATGAAAAACTGTTTTTT.

V usage is TRBV28 and J usage is TRBJ1-3, with a weak D call TRBD1 (5 bases). V lost 11 bases and J 0 bases, leaving 14 bases between the germline ends. The CDR3 length is 14 residues. CDR1 is MDHEN and CDR2 is SYDVKM in the germline V gene. The chain's CDR3 is CAGHSVRSGNTIYF. For the CDR3, the DNA is TGTGCCGGACACAGCGTCCGCTCTGGAAACACCATATATTTT.

This clone was detected ten times or more. This chain joins TRBV5-6 and TRBJ2-7; 8 positions match TRBD2. Trimming at V came to 3 bases and at J to 1 base, leaving 6 bases not matched to a gene. The CDR3 contains 15 residues. CDR1 SGHDT and CDR2 YYEEEE come from the germline V gene. CDR3 amino acids: CASSSPLADSYEQYF. The CDR3 DNA reads as TGTGCCAGCAGCTCGCCACTAGCGGATTCCTACGAGCAGTACTTC.

V and J are TRBV29-1 and TRBJ1-5, with 9 bases that match TRBD1. J was trimmed by 7 bases and V by 6 bases; bases with no gene match: 7. CDR1 and CDR2 (germline): SQVTM, ANQGSEA. The CDR3 contains 13 residues. The CDR3 DNA reads as TGCAGCGTCGCACAGGGGGCTGGACAGCCCCAGCATTTT. This translates into CSVAQGAGQPQHF.

The chain has TRBV7-2 and TRBJ1-3; D remains unclear. V was trimmed by 2 bases and J by 5 bases, leaving 7 bases between them. The CDR3 is 13 residues long. The germline CDR1 and CDR2 sequences are SGHTA and FQGNSA. The CDR3 coding sequence is TGTGCCAGCAGCTTATATCAACGAAACACCATATATTTT. It encodes CASSLYQRNTIYF.

A note on this clone: A far larger clone is one nucleotide away, so this likely arose from a read error. This chain uses TRBV6-6 with TRBJ2-2; D is uncertain. Germline CDR1 and CDR2: MNHNY and SVGAGI (reference sequence). With 5 bases removed from V and 4 bases from J, the gap between germline ends came to 5 bases. This CDR3 is 12 amino acids long. CDR3 nucleotides: TGTGCCAGCAGTCTTATCACCGGGGAGCTGTTTTTT. It yields the protein CASSLITGELFF.

The rearrangement links TRBV7-2 to TRBJ1-6; D call uncertain. This CDR3 is built from 14 residues. V gave up 2 bases and J gave up 10 bases, with 12 bases separating them. CDR1 and CDR2 (germline): SGHTA, FQGNSA. The CDR3 sequence is CASSLMGQGSPLHF. The CDR3 region has the DNA TGTGCCAGCAGCTTAATGGGCCAAGGATCACCCCTCCACTTT.

The chain couples TRBV7-9 to TRBJ1-4, with 9 bases matching TRBD1. CDR1 SEHNR and CDR2 FQNEAQ come from the germline V gene (reference sequence). The CDR3 consists of 14 residues. J lost 5 bases, V lost 10 bases, and 8 bases had no gene match. The DNA for the CDR3 is TGTGCCATCAGACAGGGGGAACTGAATGAAAAACTGTTTTTT. This translates into CAIRQGELNEKLFF. Complete variable domain (other parts from reference TRBV7-9 and TRBJ1-4): DTGVSQNPRHKITKRGQNVTFRCDPISEHNRLYWYRQTLGQGPEFLTYFQNEAQLEKSRLLSDRFSAERPKGSFSTLEIQRTEQGDSAMYLCAIRQGELNEKLFFGSGTQLSVL.